This is a list of T cell receptor beta chains from one sample in a study of beta chain features in type 1 diabetes. Produced via immunoSEQ multiplex PCR; TCRdb's table is partial and in-frame only. This table holds around 710,000 clones, over 10% found once. The source material was naive CD4+ T cells from blood. The receptors shown here come from a man aged 25-45 years with type 1 diabetes. CDR3s include the opening cysteine and the closing phenylalanine or tryptophan. D genes are given only for firm matches. Expanded clones are given a class, and other clones once, few, many or no size at all.

abundance	v_gene	j_gene	d_gene	CDR3nt	CDR3aa
few	TRBV15	TRBJ1-4	.	TGTGCCACCAGCAGAGATTCGGGGACTGAAAAACTGTTTTTT	CATSRDSGTEKLFF
.	TRBV18	TRBJ2-3	TRBD1	TGTGCCAGCTCGCTGGACAGGGGAGGAAGAGATACGCAGTATTTT	CASSLDRGGRDTQYF
.	TRBV7-7	TRBJ2-1	TRBD2	TGTGCCAACAGCTCCACTCTAGCGGGGGCCTACAATGAGCAGTTCTTC	CANSSTLAGAYNEQFF
.	TRBV30	TRBJ2-7	.	TGTGCCTGGAGGGTCTCCTACGAGCAGTACTTC	CAWRVSYEQYF
.	TRBV11-2	TRBJ2-3	TRBD1	TGTGCCAGCAGCCCGACAGGGTCAGATACGCAGTATTTT	CASSPTGSDTQYF
few	TRBV7-2	TRBJ2-2	TRBD2	TGTGCCAGCAGCCCCAATTGGAGGCTAGCGGGCGGGGAGCTGTTTTTT	CASSPNWRLAGGELFF
.	TRBV7-2	TRBJ1-5	.	TGTGCCAGCAGCTTAAGGGACGGAAGCAATCAGCCCCAGCATTTT	CASSLRDGSNQPQHF
.	TRBV28	TRBJ2-1	.	TGTGCCAGCAGTCACGCGGGGACTGCTTCCTACAATGAGCAGTTCTTC	CASSHAGTASYNEQFF
few	TRBV19	TRBJ1-1	.	TGTGCCAGTAGTATTTCGGCCACTGAAGCTTTCTTT	CASSISATEAFF
few	TRBV7-9	TRBJ2-4	TRBD1	TGTGCCAGCAACCAGGACAGGGGAAGCAAAAACATTCAGTACTTC	CASNQDRGSKNIQYF
few	TRBV5-1	TRBJ2-1	.	TGCGCCAGCGGGCTAGCTCAGGGTGAGCAGTTCTTC	CASGLAQGEQFF
.	TRBV4-3	TRBJ1-2	.	TGCGCCAGCAGCCAAGACGGGACATCTAACTATGGCTACACCTTC	CASSQDGTSNYGYTF
.	TRBV9	TRBJ2-3	.	TGTGCCAGCAGCCCCATCCCGGGACCCACAGATACGCAGTATTTT	CASSPIPGPTDTQYF
few	TRBV10-3	TRBJ1-3	.	TGTGCCATCAGTGAGTCCCTTCGGCCCGGAGACACCATATATTTT	CAISESLRPGDTIYF
.	TRBV28	TRBJ2-3	.	TGTGCCACCCGATGGGGGGCAGGAGATACGCAGTATTTT	CATRWGAGDTQYF
few	TRBV15	TRBJ2-3	TRBD2	TGTGCCACCAGCAGAGTGCGGGGGGTTAGCACAGATACGCAGTATTTT	CATSRVRGVSTDTQYF